A single sample gave rise to the 5 T cell receptor beta chains below, sequenced in a study of cytomegalovirus exposure and HLA in healthy donors. The PCR used 60 Vbeta and 13 Jbeta primers. Profiling relied on immunoSEQ multiplex PCR, and the TCRdb table lists in-frame clones only, not all of them. The sample has some 170,000 clones; roughly four fifths are singletons. Sample: PBMCs. These receptors were obtained from a man in his 60s in good health and CMV-seronegative.

The rearrangement joins TRBV5-1 to TRBJ2-5, with 9 bases fitting TRBD1. The CDR3 has 15 residues. In germline, CDR1 is SGHRS, CDR2 YFSETQ. Losses at the gene ends were 4 bases for V and 5 bases for J; bases not matched to a gene: 9. Here the CDR3 DNA reads TGCGCCAGCAGCCCGGACAGGGGATTCTCGGAGACCCAGTACTTC. Translated: CASSPDRGFSETQYF.

The chain is built from TRBV9 and TRBJ2-3; D remains unclear. The CDR3 consists of 13 residues. Trimming removed 4 bases at V and 4 bases at J, with 10 bases between. CDR1 SGDLS and CDR2 YYNGEE come from the germline V gene. The DNA of the CDR3 is TGTGCCAGCAGCCCCTACGTCGCAGATACGCAGTATTTT. This encodes CASSPYVADTQYF. The full variable domain, its missing parts supplied by reference TRBV9 and TRBJ2-3, is DSGVTQTPKHLITATGQRVTLRCSPRSGDLSVYWYQQSLDQGLQFLIQYYNGEERAKGNILERFSAQQFPDLHSELNLSSLELGDSALYFCASSPYVADTQYFGPGTRLTVL.

The rearrangement joins TRBV2 to TRBJ1-5; D not certain. The V gene's germline CDR1 is SNHLY and CDR2 FYNNEI. The CDR3 extends over 15 amino acids. V lost 2 bases to trimming and J lost 1 base, with 9 bases between them. CDR3 sequence reads: CASSESRRSNQPQHF. CDR3 in DNA: TGTGCCAGCAGTGAATCTCGGCGGAGCAATCAGCCCCAGCATTTT.

The chain uses TRBV28 and TRBJ2-1, with 13 positions matching TRBD2. Trimming took 6 bases from V and 4 from J; bases not matched to a gene: 6. This CDR3 is 16 amino acids long. Per germline, CDR1 MDHEN and CDR2 SYDVKM. CDR3 sequence: CASSPAGLAGYNEQFF. The DNA of the CDR3 is TGTGCCAGCAGCCCGGCGGGACTAGCGGGATACAATGAGCAGTTCTTC. The full variable domain, in which reference TRBV28 and TRBJ2-1 provide the parts outside the CDR3, is DVKVTQSSRYLVKRTGEKVFLECVQDMDHENMFWYRQDPGLGLRLIYFSYDVKMKEKGDIPEGYSVSREKKERFSLILESASTNQTSMYLCASSPAGLAGYNEQFFGPGTRLTVL.

V usage is TRBV5-1 and J usage is TRBJ1-2, with D tentatively TRBD1 (6 bases). V lost 1 base and J lost 3, with 19 bases in between. This CDR3 region has 17 residues. Germline assignment: CDR1 SGHRS and CDR2 YFSETQ. The CDR3 sequence: CASSLTSTGTGHYGYTF. The CDR3 coding sequence is TGCGCCAGCAGCTTGACGAGTACAGGGACGGGACACTATGGCTACACCTTC.